The 31 T cell receptor beta chains below all came from one sample that was sequenced in a study of blood T cell repertoires in COVID-19 (dated by TCRdb to 2018 to 2020). The library was obtained by the immunoSEQ multiplex PCR assay. Here the immuneACCESS table is served through TCRdb, limited to in-frame sequences with V and J called. Missing clones are a known gap in these copies; in checked studies unresolved V genes cover under half, and the rest lacks a known reason. The sample includes about 200,000 clones, with about 92% observed a single time. Clones ranked in the top ten supply 1% to 1.5% of the sample. Sequencing used peripheral blood. The receptors stem from a man aged 30 to 45 with acute or convalescent COVID-19.

The chain couples TRBV5-5 to TRBJ1-1, with 8 bases fitting TRBD1. The germline gives CDR1 SGHKS, CDR2 YYEKEE (reference sequence). J gave up 6 bases and V 0 bases, and 7 bases lay outside the gene matches. There are 15 residues in the CDR3. As DNA, the CDR3 is TGTGCCAGCAGCTTGGTAGGGCAGGGGGCCGCTGAAGCTTTCTTT. This translates into CASSLVGQGAAEAFF.

The chain uses TRBV11-2 and TRBJ2-3, with TRBD2 matching over 10 bases. The V segment lost 0 bases and the J segment 5 bases; nucleotides outside the gene matches: 2. The CDR3 extends over 15 amino acids. The germline V gene encodes CDR1 SGHAT and CDR2 FQNNGV. CDR3: CASSLDSGGRDTQYF. In nucleotides, the CDR3 is TGTGCCAGCAGCTTAGATAGCGGGGGGAGAGATACGCAGTATTTT.

The chain uses TRBV4-1 and TRBJ2-3; 11 bases are a match to TRBD2. The J segment lost 4 bases and the V segment lost 1 base, leaving 4 bases of the junction unmatched. The CDR3 spans 16 residues. Germline-derived CDR1 and CDR2 are MGHRA and YSYEKL. CDR3 residues: CASSQVASGGSDTQYF. CDR3 coding DNA: TGCGCCAGCAGCCAAGTGGCTAGCGGGGGGTCAGATACGCAGTATTTT.

The genes are TRBV20-1 and TRBJ2-1, with D possibly TRBD2 on 6 matching bases. Germline values: CDR1 DFQATT, CDR2 SNEGSKA (reference sequence). The V end was cut by 3 bases, the J end by 5 bases, with 14 bases between. The CDR3 length is 14 residues. The CDR3 DNA reads TGCAGTGCTAGTTTACTAGCAGACCACAATGAGCAGTTCTTC. It specifies CSASLLADHNEQFF.

This sequence joins TRBV6-5 and TRBJ1-5; possible D gene TRBD1, 5 bases. Germline lookup yields CDR1 MNHEY and CDR2 SVGAGI. The CDR3 covers 15 residues. Trimming stripped 0 bases from V and 3 bases from J, with 9 bases between. In nucleotides, the CDR3 is TGTGCCAGCAGTTACTCCAGGGTAAACAATCAGCCCCAGCATTTT. Translated: CASSYSRVNNQPQHF.

This rearrangement joins TRBV28 to TRBJ2-7; D is unresolved. V lost 9 bases and J lost 5, with 11 bases in between. The V gene's germline CDR1 is MDHEN and CDR2 SYDVKM. The CDR3 spans 11 residues. CDR3 sequence: CASFRRNEQYF. As DNA, the CDR3 is TGTGCCAGTTTTAGGCGGAACGAGCAGTACTTC.

The rearrangement links TRBV30 to TRBJ1-6; D is unclear. From germline, CDR1 is GTSNPN and CDR2 SVGIG (reference sequence). V lost 7 bases, J lost 6 bases, and 13 bases lay in between. CDR3 length: 13 amino acids. The CDR3 DNA sequence: TGTGCCTACTCTTGGGCGAGTAATTCACCCCTCCACTTT. Translated, it gives CAYSWASNSPLHF.

The V call is TRBV5-4, the J call TRBJ2-4; TRBD2 matches 9 bases. The CDR3 is made up of 17 amino acids. The ends lost 4 bases at V and 0 bases at J; junction bases unmatched: 8. Germline values: CDR1 SGHNT, CDR2 YYREEE (reference sequence). The CDR3: CASSLGTSTLAKNIQYF. The CDR3 region has the DNA TGTGCCAGCAGCCTCGGGACTAGCACTCTAGCCAAAAACATTCAGTACTTC.

This chain uses TRBV10-1 with TRBJ1-4; TRBD1 agrees at 9 bases. Germline trimming cut 5 bases from V and 14 bases from J; bases unmatched to any gene: 6. CDR1 is WNHNN and CDR2 is SYGVQD in the germline V gene (reference sequence). This CDR3 is built from 12 residues. The CDR3 DNA is TGCGCCAGCAGTCCTACAGGGGGCGGCCTGTTTTTT. Translation: CASSPTGGGLFF.

The rearrangement joins TRBV9 to TRBJ2-7, with 8 bases matching TRBD2. The CDR3 totals 14 residues. V trimming: 1 base; J trimming: 2 bases; junction bases outside the gene matches: 2. In germline, CDR1 is SGDLS, CDR2 YYNGEE. The CDR3 nucleotides read TGTGCCAGCAGCGTACGGGGGGGAGCCTACGAGCAGTACTTC. It translates to CASSVRGGAYEQYF.

The J gene is TRBJ2-3, the V gene TRBV5-1, with 7 bases matching TRBD2. V lost 4 bases and J lost 1; bases outside the gene matches: 3. The CDR3 covers 14 residues. Germline V gene data show CDR1 as SGHRS and CDR2 as YFSETQ. In DNA, the CDR3 is TGCGCCAGCAGCCCGGCGGGAGGCACAGATACGCAGTATTTT. Residues: CASSPAGGTDTQYF.

The rearrangement uses TRBV1 and TRBJ1-4; the table names TRBD1, a call not compared with the DNA. TRBV1 has pseudogene status. The CDR3 has 15 amino acids. This CDR3 is CTSSPGQGQREKLFF. CDR3 sequence (DNA): TGCACCAGCAGCCCAGGACAGGGGCAGCGCGAAAAACTGTTTTTT.

This rearrangement joins TRBV12-3 or TRBV12-4 to TRBJ2-5, with a tentative D call TRBD1 (5 bases). This CDR3 comprises 13 residues. The V end lost 6 bases, the J end lost 5 bases, and 13 bases lay between the germline ends. DNA of the CDR3: TGTGCCAGCAGCTCTAGGGGCCGGGAGACCCAGTACTTC. Amino acid sequence: CASSSRGRETQYF.

A single count supports this clone. This rearrangement joins TRBV27 to TRBJ1-3; D remains ambiguous. In germline, CDR1 is MNHEY, CDR2 SMNVEV (reference sequence). The CDR3 is made up of 14 amino acids. Deletions cut 5 bases from V and 0 bases from J, with 8 bases between. The CDR3, as DNA: TGTGCCAGCAGTCCTTATGTCTCTGGAAACACCATATATTTT. Translating it yields CASSPYVSGNTIYF.

Only a few counts were recorded for this clone. The chain joins TRBV3-1 (or the pseudogene TRBV3-2) to TRBJ2-5; maybe TRBD2 (5 bases). The CDR3 totals 16 residues. Trimming took 4 bases from V and 5 from J, leaving 20 bases between them. Germline V gives CDR1 LGHDT, CDR2 YNNKEL (reference sequence). DNA for the CDR3: TGTGCCAGCAGCCGGACTGTTCCCACTTTCTCTGAGACCCAGTACTTC. Amino acid sequence: CASSRTVPTFSETQYF.

The V and J genes are TRBV6-5 and TRBJ1-1; D is unresolved. The CDR3 runs 13 residues. The V gene's germline CDR1 is MNHEY and CDR2 SVGAGI. V shed 6 bases and J shed 8 bases, with 16 bases lying between them. CDR3 amino acids: CASRVTARGEAFF. DNA for the CDR3: TGTGCCAGCAGGGTAACCGCTCGAGGGGAAGCTTTCTTT.

The J gene is TRBJ2-1, the V gene TRBV28, with a possible D match to TRBD2 (5 bases). This CDR3 comprises 15 residues. Germline CDR1 MDHEN, CDR2 SYDVKM. V was trimmed by 5 bases and J by 2 bases, leaving 13 bases between them. The CDR3 region has the DNA TGTGCCAGCAGTCTAGGGAGTGGCGCCTACAATGAGCAGTTCTTC. Translated, it gives CASSLGSGAYNEQFF.

The table lists this clone with a few counts. V usage is TRBV9 and J usage is TRBJ2-2; a weak D match, TRBD2 (5 bases). Germline loops: CDR1 SGDLS, CDR2 YYNGEE. The CDR3 has 17 amino acids. The V and J ends lost 2 bases and 6 bases respectively, with 20 bases between them. The CDR3 DNA reads as TGTGCCAGCAGCGTGAGCGGTTTGACTGAACGGGCCGGGGAGCTGTTTTTT. Amino acid sequence: CASSVSGLTERAGELFF.

The chain has TRBV7-9 and TRBJ2-7; 8 nucleotides line up with TRBD1. Germline trimming cut 4 bases from V and 3 bases from J; bases unmatched to any gene: 11. The CDR3 sequence is 16 residues long. Germline values: CDR1 SEHNR, CDR2 FQNEAQ (reference sequence). CDR3 residues: CASSSSAGQVLYEQYF. CDR3 sequence (DNA): TGTGCCAGCAGCTCGAGCGCGGGACAGGTACTCTACGAGCAGTACTTC.

The table lists this clone with a count of one. The CDR3 here is CASSEGQPYNEQFF. CDR3 nucleotides: TGTGCCAGCAGTGAGGGACAGCCCTACAATGAGCAGTTCTTC. The chain joins TRBV6-4 to TRBJ2-1; 7 bases line up with TRBD1. The CDR3 spans 14 residues. J gave up 2 bases and V 3 bases, and 1 base lay outside the gene matches. Germline V gene sequence: CDR1 MRHNA, CDR2 SNTAGT.

This clone has only one observation. At one end the junction does not follow the germline gene, possibly because of a read error. The V call is TRBV28, the J call TRBJ1-6; D might be TRBD1 (5 bases). The CDR3 loop spans 13 amino acids. Germline V lookup: CDR1 MDHEN, CDR2 SYDVKM. The CDR3 DNA is TGTGCCAGCAGTTTACACGAAGGGACCGGGGGGTACTTT. Translated, it gives CASSLHEGTGGYF.

The CDR3 is CASDRGQSQPQHF. CDR3 in DNA: TGTGCCAGTGACAGGGGGCAGAGTCAGCCCCAGCATTTT. The chain uses TRBV30 and TRBJ1-5, with 10 nucleotides matching TRBD1. The V segment lost 8 bases and the J segment 6 bases; nucleotides outside the gene matches: 7. This CDR3 has 13 amino acids. Germline V CDR1 and CDR2: GTSNPN, SVGIG (reference sequence).

The chain carries TRBV7-2 and TRBJ2-6; no reliable D call. This CDR3 is built from 14 residues. The V and J ends lost 8 bases and 2 bases respectively, with 10 bases between them. CDR1 SGHTA and CDR2 FQGNSA come from the germline V gene. CDR3 in amino acids: CASSSGAGANVLTF. In nucleotides, the CDR3 is TGTGCCAGCTCTAGTGGCGCTGGGGCCAACGTCCTGACTTTC.

The chain employs TRBV19 and TRBJ2-1; TRBD1 aligns across 11 bases. Germline loops: CDR1 LNHDA, CDR2 SQIVND (reference sequence). The CDR3 covers 15 residues. The junction had 10 bases not matched to a gene; V was cut back by 6 bases and J by 9 bases. The CDR3 is CASREDRGRFVEQFF. The CDR3 DNA reads TGTGCCAGTAGGGAGGACAGGGGGCGTTTCGTTGAGCAGTTCTTC.

Written as DNA, the CDR3 is TGTGCCAGTAGTATTGGCGGGAGGGCTCACACCGGGGAGCTGTTTTTT. Its translation: CASSIGGRAHTGELFF. This chain uses TRBV19 with TRBJ2-2, with 9 positions matching TRBD2. Trimming removed 3 bases from V and 3 bases from J; junction bases left unmatched: 5. CDR1 and CDR2 from the germline V gene are LNHDA and SQIVND (reference sequence). CDR3 size: 16 residues.

J is TRBJ2-6 and V is TRBV27; D may be TRBD1 (5 bases). With 3 bases removed from V and 4 bases from J, the gap between germline ends came to 13 bases. The CDR3 totals 16 residues. CDR1 and CDR2 (germline): MNHEY, SMNVEV (reference sequence). The CDR3 sequence: CASSLGLFLGANVLTF. DNA for the CDR3: TGTGCCAGCAGTTTGGGGCTATTCCTCGGGGCCAACGTCCTGACTTTC. Based on the CDR3 plus reference TRBV27 and TRBJ2-6, the full variable domain is EAQVTQNPRYLITVTGKKLTVTCSQNMNHEYMSWYRQDPGLGLRQIYYSMNVEVTDKGDVPEGYKVSRKEKRNFPLILESPSPNQTSLYFCASSLGLFLGANVLTFGAGSRLTVL.

This chain joins TRBV5-4 and TRBJ1-2; D is ambiguous. The CDR3 is 13 residues long. V lost 4 bases, J lost 4 bases, and 11 bases lay in between. Looked up from germline, CDR1 is SGHNT and CDR2 is YYREEE (reference sequence). In DNA, the CDR3 is TGTGCCAGCAGCCGAGAGGGTACCTATGGCTACACCTTC. Translated: CASSREGTYGYTF.

V gene TRBV5-1 combines with J gene TRBJ2-1; 11 bases match TRBD2. The ends lost 4 bases at V and 8 bases at J; junction bases unmatched: 11. CDR3 length: 16 amino acids. Germline-derived CDR1 and CDR2 are SGHRS and YFSETQ. In nucleotides, the CDR3 is TGCGCCAGCAGCCGTACTAGCGGGAGTATAGGTCATGAGCAGTTCTTC. The encoded protein is CASSRTSGSIGHEQFF.

CDR3 coding DNA: TGTGCCAGCAGTTCCCCGGGACAGTCTGGAAACACCATATATTTT. Translation gives CASSSPGQSGNTIYF. The gene calls are TRBV28 and TRBJ1-3, with 7 bases matching TRBD1. Germline CDR1 MDHEN, CDR2 SYDVKM. The CDR3 extends over 15 amino acids. After removal of 4 bases from V and 1 base from J, the junction contained 4 bases not matched to a gene.

Only a few counts were recorded for this clone. The chain has TRBV7-9 and TRBJ2-1, with 7 nucleotides matching TRBD2. Germline CDR1 is SEHNR and CDR2 is FQNEAQ (reference sequence). CDR3 length: 15 residues. The J segment lost 10 bases and the V segment lost 3 bases, leaving 12 bases of the junction unmatched. CDR3 sequence: CASSFSRGSLGEQFF. In DNA form, the CDR3 reads TGTGCCAGCAGCTTCTCTCGCGGGAGTTTAGGGGAGCAGTTCTTC.

V usage is TRBV3-1 (or the pseudogene TRBV3-2) and J usage is TRBJ2-3, with 10 bases identical to TRBD2. The germline CDR1 and CDR2 sequences are LGHDT and YNNKEL (reference sequence). The CDR3 consists of 17 residues. V dropped 2 bases and J dropped 1; count of bases not matched to a gene: 6. CDR3 sequence reads: CASSQQWLAGGTDTQYF. The CDR3 coding sequence is TGTGCCAGCAGCCAACAGTGGCTAGCGGGAGGCACAGATACGCAGTATTTT.